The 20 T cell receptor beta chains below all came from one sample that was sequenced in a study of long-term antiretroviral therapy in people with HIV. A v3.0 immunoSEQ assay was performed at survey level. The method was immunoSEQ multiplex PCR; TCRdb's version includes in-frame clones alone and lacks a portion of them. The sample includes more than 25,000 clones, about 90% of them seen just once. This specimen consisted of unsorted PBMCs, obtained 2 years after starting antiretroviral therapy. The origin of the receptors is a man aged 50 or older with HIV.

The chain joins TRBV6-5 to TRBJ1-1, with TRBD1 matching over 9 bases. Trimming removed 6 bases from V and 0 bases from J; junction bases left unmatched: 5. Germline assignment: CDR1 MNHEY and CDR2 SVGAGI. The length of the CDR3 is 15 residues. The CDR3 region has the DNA TGTGCCAGCAGGCGACAGGGGGACATGAACACTGAAGCTTTCTTT. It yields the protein CASRRQGDMNTEAFF.

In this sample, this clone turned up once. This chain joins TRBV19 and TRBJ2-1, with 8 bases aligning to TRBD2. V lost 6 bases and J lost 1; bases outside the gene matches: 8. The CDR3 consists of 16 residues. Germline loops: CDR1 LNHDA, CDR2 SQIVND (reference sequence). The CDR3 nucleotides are TGTGCCAGTAGCCTCATTAGCGGGGAATCCTACAATGAGCAGTTCTTC. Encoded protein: CASSLISGESYNEQFF.

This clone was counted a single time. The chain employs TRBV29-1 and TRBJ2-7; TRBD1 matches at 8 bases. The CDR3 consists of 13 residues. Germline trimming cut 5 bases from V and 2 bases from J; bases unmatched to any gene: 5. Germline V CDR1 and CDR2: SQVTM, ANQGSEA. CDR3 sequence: CSVSRQGPYEQYF. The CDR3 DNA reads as TGCAGCGTTTCTCGACAGGGGCCCTACGAGCAGTACTTC.

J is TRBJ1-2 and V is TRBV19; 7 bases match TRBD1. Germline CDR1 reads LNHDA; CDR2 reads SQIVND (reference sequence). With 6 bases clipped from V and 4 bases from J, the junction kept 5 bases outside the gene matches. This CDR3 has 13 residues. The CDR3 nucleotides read TGTGCCAGTAGAGTGGACAGGACCTATGGCTACACCTTC. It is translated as CASRVDRTYGYTF.

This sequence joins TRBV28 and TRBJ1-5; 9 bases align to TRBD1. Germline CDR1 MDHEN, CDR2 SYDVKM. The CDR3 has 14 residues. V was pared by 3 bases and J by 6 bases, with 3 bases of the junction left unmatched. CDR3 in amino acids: CASSFRTGVQPQHF. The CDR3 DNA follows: TGTGCCAGCAGTTTCCGGACAGGGGTTCAGCCCCAGCATTTT.

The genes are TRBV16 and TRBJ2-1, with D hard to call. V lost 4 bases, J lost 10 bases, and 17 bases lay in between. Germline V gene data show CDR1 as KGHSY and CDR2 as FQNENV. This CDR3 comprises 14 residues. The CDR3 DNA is TGTGCCAGCAGCCCCTTTGGGGTGCCTCGGGAGCAGTTCTTC. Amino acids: CASSPFGVPREQFF.

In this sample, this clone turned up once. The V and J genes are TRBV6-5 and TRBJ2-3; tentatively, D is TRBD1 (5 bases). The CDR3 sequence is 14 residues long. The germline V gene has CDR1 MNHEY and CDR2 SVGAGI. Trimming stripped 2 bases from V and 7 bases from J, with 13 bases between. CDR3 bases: TGTGCCAGCAGTTACACGACATTGGGGCATACGCAGTATTTT. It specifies CASSYTTLGHTQYF.

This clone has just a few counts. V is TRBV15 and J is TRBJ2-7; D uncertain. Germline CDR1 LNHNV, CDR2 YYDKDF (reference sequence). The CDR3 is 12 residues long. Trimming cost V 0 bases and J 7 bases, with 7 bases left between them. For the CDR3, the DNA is TGTGCCACCAGCAGAGATGGATGGGAGCAGTACTTC. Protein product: CATSRDGWEQYF.

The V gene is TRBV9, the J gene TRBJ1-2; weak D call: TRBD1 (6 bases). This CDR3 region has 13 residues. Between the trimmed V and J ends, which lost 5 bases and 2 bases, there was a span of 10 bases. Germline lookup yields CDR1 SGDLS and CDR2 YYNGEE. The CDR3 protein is CASSIQGNYGYTF. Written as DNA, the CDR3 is TGTGCCAGCAGTATACAGGGAAACTATGGCTACACCTTC.

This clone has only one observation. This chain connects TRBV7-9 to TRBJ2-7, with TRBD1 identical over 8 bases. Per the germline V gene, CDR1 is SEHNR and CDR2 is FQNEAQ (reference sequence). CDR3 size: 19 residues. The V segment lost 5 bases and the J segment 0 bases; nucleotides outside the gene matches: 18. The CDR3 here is CASSRRLQGDWSSSYEQYF. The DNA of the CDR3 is TGTGCCAGCAGCCGTCGCCTACAGGGGGATTGGAGTAGCTCCTACGAGCAGTACTTC. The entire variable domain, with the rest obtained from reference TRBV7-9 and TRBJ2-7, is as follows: DTGVSQNPRHKITKRGQNVTFRCDPISEHNRLYWYRQTLGQGPEFLTYFQNEAQLEKSRLLSDRFSAERPKGSFSTLEIQRTEQGDSAMYLCASSRRLQGDWSSSYEQYFGPGTRLTVT.

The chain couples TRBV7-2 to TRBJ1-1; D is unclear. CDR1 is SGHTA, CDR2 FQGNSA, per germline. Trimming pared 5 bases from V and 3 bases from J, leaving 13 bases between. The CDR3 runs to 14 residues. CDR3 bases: TGTGCCAGCAGCCCTAGCCGGGATGACACTGAAGCTTTCTTT. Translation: CASSPSRDDTEAFF. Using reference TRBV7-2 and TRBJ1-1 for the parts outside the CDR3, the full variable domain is GAGVSQSPSNKVTEKGKDVELRCDPISGHTALYWYRQSLGQGLEFLIYFQGNSAPDKSGLPSDRFSAERTGGSVSTLTIQRTQQEDSAVYLCASSPSRDDTEAFFGQGTRLTVV.

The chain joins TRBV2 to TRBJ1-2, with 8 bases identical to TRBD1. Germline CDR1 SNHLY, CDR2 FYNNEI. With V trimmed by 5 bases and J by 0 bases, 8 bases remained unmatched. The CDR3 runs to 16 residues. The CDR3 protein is CASSLGQETANYGYTF. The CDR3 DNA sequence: TGTGCCAGCAGTTTGGGACAGGAGACTGCTAACTATGGCTACACCTTC.

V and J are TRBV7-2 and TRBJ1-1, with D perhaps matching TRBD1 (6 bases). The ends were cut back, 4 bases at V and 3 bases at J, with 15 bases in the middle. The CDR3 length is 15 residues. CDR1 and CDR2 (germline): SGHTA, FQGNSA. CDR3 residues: CASSSGQIRYTEAFF. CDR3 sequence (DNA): TGTGCCAGCAGCTCAGGACAGATACGCTACACTGAAGCTTTCTTT.

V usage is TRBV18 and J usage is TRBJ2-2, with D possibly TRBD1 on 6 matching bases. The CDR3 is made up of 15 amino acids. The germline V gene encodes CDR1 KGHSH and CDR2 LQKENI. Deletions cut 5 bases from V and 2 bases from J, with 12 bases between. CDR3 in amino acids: CASSYRVSNTGELFF. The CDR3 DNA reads TGTGCCAGCTCATACAGGGTCTCAAACACCGGGGAGCTGTTTTTT.

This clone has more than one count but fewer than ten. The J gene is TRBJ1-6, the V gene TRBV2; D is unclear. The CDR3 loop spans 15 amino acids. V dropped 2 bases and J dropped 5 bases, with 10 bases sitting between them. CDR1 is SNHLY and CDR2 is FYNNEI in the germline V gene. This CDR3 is CASSENPADNSPLHF. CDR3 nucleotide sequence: TGTGCCAGCAGTGAAAACCCAGCGGATAATTCACCCCTCCACTTT.

In DNA form, the CDR3 reads TGCGCCAGCAGCTTGGCCAGCGGGAGCTCCTACGAGCAGTACTTC. Translated, it gives CASSLASGSSYEQYF. The chain uses TRBV5-1 and TRBJ2-7; 8 nucleotides align to TRBD2. CDR3 length equals 15 residues. The V gene end was trimmed by 0 bases and the J gene end by 0 bases; junction bases not matched to a gene: 2. CDR1 and CDR2 (germline): SGHRS, YFSETQ.

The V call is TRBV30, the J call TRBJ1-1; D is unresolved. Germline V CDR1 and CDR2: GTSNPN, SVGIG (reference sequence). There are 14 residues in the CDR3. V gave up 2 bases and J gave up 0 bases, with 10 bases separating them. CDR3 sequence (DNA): TGTGCCTGGAGTACCATGACATTGAACACTGAAGCTTTCTTT. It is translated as CAWSTMTLNTEAFF.

CDR3 in amino acids: CASSLTGVNTGELFF. The DNA for the CDR3 is TGTGCCAGCAGTTTGACAGGGGTCAACACCGGGGAGCTGTTTTTT. V and J are TRBV27 and TRBJ2-2, with TRBD1 matching 8 bases. V trimming: 3 bases; J trimming: 2 bases; junction bases outside the gene matches: 2. Germline CDR1 reads MNHEY; CDR2 reads SMNVEV (reference sequence). The length of the CDR3 is 15 residues.

The CDR3 reads CASSQDSSGTSGRNEQFF. CDR3 bases: TGCGCCAGCAGCCAAGATTCAAGTGGGACTAGCGGGAGGAATGAGCAGTTCTTC. V usage is TRBV4-3 and J usage is TRBJ2-1; the match to TRBD2 covers 15 bases. This CDR3 region has 18 residues. The V gene's germline CDR1 is LGHNA and CDR2 YSLEER. After removal of 0 bases from V and 7 bases from J, the junction contained 7 bases not matched to a gene.

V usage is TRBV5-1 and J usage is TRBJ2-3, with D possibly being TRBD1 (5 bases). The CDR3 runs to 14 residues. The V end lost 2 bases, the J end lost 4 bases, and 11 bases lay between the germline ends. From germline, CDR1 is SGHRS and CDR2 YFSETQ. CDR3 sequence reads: CASSFGPRADTQYF. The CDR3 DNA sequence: TGCGCCAGCAGCTTCGGGCCCAGGGCAGATACGCAGTATTTT.